This TCR beta chain derives from a study of T cells after yellow fever vaccination. The overall study: Researchers used SMART-Seq v4 Ultra Low Input to prepare fractions that had low cell numbers.

TCRdb redid the calling of the 5' RACE reads with MiXCR, one entry per CDR3 protein. The sample consists of about 350,000 distinct CDR3 sequences, approximately 10% of them appearing once. General study findings and limits: When the response was secondary, it was weaker but reached its peak faster, day 5 versus 15. Relatively few clonotypes were ones that appeared in both CD4 and CD8 compartments. Researchers cautioned that FACS-sorted repertoires could harbor abundant clonotypes contaminating from the bulk population.

In regard to this clonotype: The antigen is unknown.

The germline CDR1 and CDR2 sequences are MDHEN and SYDVKM. V lost 3 bases and J lost 5, with 11 bases in between. This CDR3 has 14 amino acids. The sample was PBMCs, taken on the day of the first yellow fever vaccination. The sequence came from a man aged 18 to 29 who received the YFV17D yellow fever vaccine. The gene calls are TRBV28 and TRBJ1-3; D perhaps matches TRBD1 (5 bases). The CDR3, as DNA: TGTGCCAGCAGTTTCCTTCGGGACCGAAACACCATATATTTT. It is translated as CASSFLRDRNTIYF.